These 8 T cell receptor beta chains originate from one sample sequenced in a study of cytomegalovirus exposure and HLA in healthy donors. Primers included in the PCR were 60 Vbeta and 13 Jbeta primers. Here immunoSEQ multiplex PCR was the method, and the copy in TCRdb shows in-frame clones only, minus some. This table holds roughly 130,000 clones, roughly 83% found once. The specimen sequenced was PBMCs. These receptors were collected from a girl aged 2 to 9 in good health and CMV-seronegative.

The DNA for the CDR3 is TGCGCCAGCAGCCCTGGACTAGCGGGGGGGCTCTCCTACAATGAGCAGTTCTTC. This translates into CASSPGLAGGLSYNEQFF. The rearrangement links TRBV5-1 to TRBJ2-1; 15 positions match TRBD2. Germline V gene data show CDR1 as SGHRS and CDR2 as YFSETQ. With V trimmed by 4 bases and J by 0 bases, 5 bases remained unmatched. The CDR3 has 18 amino acids.

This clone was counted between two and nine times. CDR3 DNA: TGTGCCAGTAGTAGAGGGGGTTGGACTGAAGCTTTCTTT. Translated, it gives CASSRGGWTEAFF. This chain connects TRBV19 to TRBJ1-1; perhaps TRBD1 as D (6 bases). This CDR3 contains 13 residues. CDR1 and CDR2 from the germline V gene are LNHDA and SQIVND (reference sequence). Trimming cost V 4 bases and J 5 bases, with 11 bases left between them. The entire variable domain, with the rest obtained from reference TRBV19 and TRBJ1-1, is as follows: DGGITQSPKYLFRKEGQNVTLSCEQNLNHDAMYWYRQDPGQGLRLIYYSQIVNDFQKGDIAEGYSVSREKKESFPLTVTSAQKNPTAFYLCASSRGGWTEAFFGQGTRLTVV.

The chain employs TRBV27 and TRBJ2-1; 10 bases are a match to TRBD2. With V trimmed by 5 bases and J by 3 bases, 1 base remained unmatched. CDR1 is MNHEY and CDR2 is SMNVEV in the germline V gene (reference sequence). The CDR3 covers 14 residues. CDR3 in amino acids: CASSTSGNYNEQFF. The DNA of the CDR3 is TGTGCCAGCAGTACTAGCGGGAACTACAATGAGCAGTTCTTC.

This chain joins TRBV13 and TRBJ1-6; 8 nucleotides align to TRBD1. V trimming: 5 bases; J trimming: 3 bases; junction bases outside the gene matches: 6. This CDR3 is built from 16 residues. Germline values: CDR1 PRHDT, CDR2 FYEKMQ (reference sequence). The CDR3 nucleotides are TGTGCCAGCAGCCCGAACAGGGGGTTCTATAATTCACCCCTCCACTTT. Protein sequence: CASSPNRGFYNSPLHF. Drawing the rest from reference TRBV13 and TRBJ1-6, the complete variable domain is AAGVIQSPRHLIKEKRETATLKCYPIPRHDTVYWYQQGPGQDPQFLISFYEKMQSDKGSIPDRFSAQQFSDYHSELNMSSLELGDSALYFCASSPNRGFYNSPLHFGNGTRLTVT.

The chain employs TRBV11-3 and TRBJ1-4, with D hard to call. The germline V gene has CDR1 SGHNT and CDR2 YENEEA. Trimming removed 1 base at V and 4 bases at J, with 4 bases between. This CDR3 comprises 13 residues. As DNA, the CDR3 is TGTGCCAGCAGCTTAGCCGTTAATGAAAAACTGTTTTTT. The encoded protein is CASSLAVNEKLFF.

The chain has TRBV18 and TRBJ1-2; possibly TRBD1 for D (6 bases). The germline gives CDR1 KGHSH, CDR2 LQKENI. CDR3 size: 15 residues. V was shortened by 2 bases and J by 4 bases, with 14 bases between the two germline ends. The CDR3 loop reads CASSPSRTAFYGYTF. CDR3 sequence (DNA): TGTGCCAGCTCACCATCGAGGACAGCCTTCTATGGCTACACCTTC.

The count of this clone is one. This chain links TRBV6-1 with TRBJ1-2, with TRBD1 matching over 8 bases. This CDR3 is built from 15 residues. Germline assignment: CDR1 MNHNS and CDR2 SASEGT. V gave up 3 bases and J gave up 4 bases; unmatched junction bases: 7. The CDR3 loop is CASSDRDRTVYGYTF. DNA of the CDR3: TGTGCCAGCAGTGACCGGGACAGGACTGTCTATGGCTACACCTTC.

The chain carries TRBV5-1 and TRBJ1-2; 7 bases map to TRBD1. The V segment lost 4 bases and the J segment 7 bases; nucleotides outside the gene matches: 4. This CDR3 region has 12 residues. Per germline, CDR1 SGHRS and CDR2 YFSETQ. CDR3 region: CASSDRVGGYTF. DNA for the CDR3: TGCGCCAGCAGCGACAGGGTTGGTGGCTACACCTTC.